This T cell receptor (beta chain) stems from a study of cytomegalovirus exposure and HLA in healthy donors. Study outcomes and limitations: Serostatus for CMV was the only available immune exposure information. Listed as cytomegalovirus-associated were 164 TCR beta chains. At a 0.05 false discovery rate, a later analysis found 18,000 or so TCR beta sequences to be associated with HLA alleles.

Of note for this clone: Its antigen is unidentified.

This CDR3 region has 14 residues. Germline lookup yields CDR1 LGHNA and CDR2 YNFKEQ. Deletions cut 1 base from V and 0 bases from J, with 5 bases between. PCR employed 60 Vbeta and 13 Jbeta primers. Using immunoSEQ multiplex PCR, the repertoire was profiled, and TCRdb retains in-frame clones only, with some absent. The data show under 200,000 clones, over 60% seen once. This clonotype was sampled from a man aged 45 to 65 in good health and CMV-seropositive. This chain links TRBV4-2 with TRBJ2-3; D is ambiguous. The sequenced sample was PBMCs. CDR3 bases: TGTGCCAGCAGCCAAGTAACTAGCACAGATACGCAGTATTTT. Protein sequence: CASSQVTSTDTQYF.